These T cell receptor beta chains were read from a single sample in a study of cytomegalovirus exposure and HLA in healthy donors. Method: immunoSEQ multiplex PCR; TCRdb's copy keeps in-frame clones and lacks some. The table has 150,000 to 200,000 clones, approximately 80% seen once. The sample consisted of PBMCs. Receptors were obtained from a man aged 50-59 years in good health and CMV-seropositive. Each CDR3 is given with its conserved first and last residue. Fields, in order: V gene, CDR3 protein.

TRBV7-3 CASSSLGQLSTDTQYF
TRBV19 CASTRMSGGDGYTF
TRBV5-8 CASSLADSLSTDTQYF
TRBV7-3 CASSLPGGANPDTQYF
TRBV5-1 CASSALTGTGLTGELFF
TRBV28 CASSPSEEGSYGYTF
TRBV4-3 CASSQEMPGRDRVYEQYF
TRBV5-4 CASSLGQTHFSGNTIYF
TRBV2 CASTNAQGFFF
TRBV6-5 CASSYFGTGLYEQYF
TRBV5-4 CASSINGVYEQYF
TRBV9 CASSVSGTDTQYF
TRBV4-2 CASRVVGGPVLSGNTIYF
TRBV7-8 CASSQRTGGSYNSPLHF
TRBV6-5 CASSYEPGRAVEKLFF
TRBV30 CAWSPRDRGNTGELFF
TRBV6-6 CASSYRRGGPDTQYF
TRBV5-5 CASSFTGLAGYEQYF
TRBV25-1 CASSRTTATNEKLFF
TRBV5-1 CASSLDRGVETQYF
TRBV5-6 CASSLLTGFANEQFF
TRBV27 CASSIEGQGGGGYTF
TRBV10-3 CASSDRGYEQYF
TRBV4-1 CASSPVGTLNTGELFF
TRBV6-5 CASSYSAGGYEQYF
TRBV28 CASSISTTGAAFF
TRBV7-2 CASSYAPSSYNEQFF
TRBV7-2 CASILRPPAGDPYEQYF
TRBV29-1 CSVGLRGGELFF
TRBV28 CASSFDRGLSGYTF
TRBV15 CATSRDRGTEVDEQYF
TRBV18 CASSPPGGYYNEQFF
TRBV5-1 CASSLGSGNEQYF
TRBV5-1 CASSPVAGQGGYEQYF
TRBV10-3 CAISESRGPSIDTQYF
TRBV28 CASSWTSGYEQYF
TRBV28 CASTMGGYNSPLHF
TRBV7-6 CASSRGQVHYNEQFF
TRBV11-2 CASSLRGTLYQETQYF
TRBV19 CASKESWTQPNQPQHF
TRBV16 CASSPPSQGVGTEAFF
TRBV5-4 CASSDPKAGGFNTEAFF
TRBV4-3 CASSPVPGLEAFF
TRBV7-6 CASSLMSGGSSSTDTQYF
TRBV7-8 CASSLARLAGTTGELFF
TRBV5-8 CASSHEDREYF